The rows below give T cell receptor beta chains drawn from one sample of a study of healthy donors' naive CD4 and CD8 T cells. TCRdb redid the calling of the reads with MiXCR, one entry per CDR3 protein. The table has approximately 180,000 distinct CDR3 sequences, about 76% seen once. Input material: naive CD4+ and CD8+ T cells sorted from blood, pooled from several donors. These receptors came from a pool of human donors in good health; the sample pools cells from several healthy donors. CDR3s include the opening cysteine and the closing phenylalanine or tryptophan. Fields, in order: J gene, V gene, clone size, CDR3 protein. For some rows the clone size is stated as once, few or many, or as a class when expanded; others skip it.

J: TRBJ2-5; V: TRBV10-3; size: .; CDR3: CAIRGTGEETQYF
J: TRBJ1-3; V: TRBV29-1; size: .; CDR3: CSVEDQGDAGGNTIYF
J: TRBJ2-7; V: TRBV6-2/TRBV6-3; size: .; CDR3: CASRAALLAYEQYF
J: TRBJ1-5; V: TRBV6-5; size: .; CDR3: CASSYGRTKNQPQHF
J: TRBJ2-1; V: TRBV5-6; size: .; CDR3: CASSFGNNNEQFF
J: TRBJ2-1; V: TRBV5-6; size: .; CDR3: CASSHITGAEQFF
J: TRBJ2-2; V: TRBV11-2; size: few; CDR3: CASSLRAQAAGELFF
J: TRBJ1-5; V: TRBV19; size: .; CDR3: CASSIIGQFNQPQHF
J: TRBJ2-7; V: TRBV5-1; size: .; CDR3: CASSLVARSYEQYF
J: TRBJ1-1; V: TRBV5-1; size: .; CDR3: CASSGPAGGFSEAFF
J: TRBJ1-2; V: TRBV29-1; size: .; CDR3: CSVWTEQRRGYTF
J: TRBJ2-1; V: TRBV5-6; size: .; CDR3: CASSYPGGGGTFPYNEQFF
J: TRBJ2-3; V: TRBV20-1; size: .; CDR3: CSASGGPYTDTQYF
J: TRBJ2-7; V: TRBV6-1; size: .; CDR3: CASSETSYEQYF
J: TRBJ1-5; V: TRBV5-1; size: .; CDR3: CASSEQGAQPQHF
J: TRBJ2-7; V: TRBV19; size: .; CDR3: CASSVDRAYEQYF
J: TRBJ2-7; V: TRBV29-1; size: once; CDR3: CSVEIGQYYEQYF
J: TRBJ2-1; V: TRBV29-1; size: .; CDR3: CSVEGFGNEQFF
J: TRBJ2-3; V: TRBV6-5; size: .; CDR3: CASSWGTSTDTQYF
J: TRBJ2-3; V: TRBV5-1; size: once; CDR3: CASSLAEGGSTDTQYF
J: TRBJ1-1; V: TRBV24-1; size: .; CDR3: CATSADSRTEAFF
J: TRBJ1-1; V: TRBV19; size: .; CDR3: CASDGTAGSQTEAFF
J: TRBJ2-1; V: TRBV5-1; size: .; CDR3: CASSLGQGGYNEQFF
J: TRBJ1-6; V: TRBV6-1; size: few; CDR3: CATLHDYNSPLHF
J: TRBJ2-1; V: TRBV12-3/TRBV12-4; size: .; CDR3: CASSEGTSGPKKNEQFF
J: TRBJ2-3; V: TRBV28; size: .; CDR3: CASRSPTITDTQYF
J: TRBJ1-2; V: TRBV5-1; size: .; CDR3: CASSKTGLLYGYTF
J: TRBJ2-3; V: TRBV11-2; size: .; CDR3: CASSAPGTDTQYF
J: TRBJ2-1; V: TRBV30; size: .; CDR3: CAWSVLAGVSYNEQFF
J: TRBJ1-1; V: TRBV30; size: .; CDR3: CAWRKELNTEAFF
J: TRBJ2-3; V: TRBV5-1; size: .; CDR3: CASSVAGDLDTQYF
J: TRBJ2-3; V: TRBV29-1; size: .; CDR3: CSVGTGTTDTQYF
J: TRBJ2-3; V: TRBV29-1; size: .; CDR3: CSVVGRGRTDTQYF
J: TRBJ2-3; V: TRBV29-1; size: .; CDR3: CSVDWQATDTQYF
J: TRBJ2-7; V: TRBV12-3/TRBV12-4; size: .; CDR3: CASSNDISYEQYF
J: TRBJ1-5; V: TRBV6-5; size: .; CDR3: CASSYWLDQPQHF
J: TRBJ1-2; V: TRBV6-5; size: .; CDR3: CASSYSQGVNYGYTF
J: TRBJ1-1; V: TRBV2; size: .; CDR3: CASSEVVQGAEAFF
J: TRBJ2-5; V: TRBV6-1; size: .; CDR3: CASSGLGTVQETQYF
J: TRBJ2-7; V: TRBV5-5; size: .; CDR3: CASSLVVTEDYEQYF
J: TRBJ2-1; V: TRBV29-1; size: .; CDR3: CSAQRGRNQYNEQFF
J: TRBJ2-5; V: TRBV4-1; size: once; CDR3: CASSLYGTAQETQYF
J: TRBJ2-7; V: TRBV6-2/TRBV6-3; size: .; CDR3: CASTPGQVDEQYF
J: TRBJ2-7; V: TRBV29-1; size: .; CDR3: CSVLWQGRYEQYF
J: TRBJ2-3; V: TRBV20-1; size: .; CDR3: CSARDPTGTRGDTQYF
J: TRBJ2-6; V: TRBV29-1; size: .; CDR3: CSAVVSGANVLTF
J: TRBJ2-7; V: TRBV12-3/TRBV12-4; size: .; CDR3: CASSRPAAYEQYF
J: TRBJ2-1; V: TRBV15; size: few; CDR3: CATSGLAVPFNEQFF
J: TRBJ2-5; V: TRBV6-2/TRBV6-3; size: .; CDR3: CASSERTGGLKTQYF
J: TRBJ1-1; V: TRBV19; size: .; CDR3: CASSAGRMNTEAFF
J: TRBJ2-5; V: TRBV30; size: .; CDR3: CAWSAGETRYF
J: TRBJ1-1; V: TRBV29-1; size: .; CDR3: CSVPLHSGTEAFF
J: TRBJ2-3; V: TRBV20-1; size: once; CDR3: CSARGGARGTSGTDTQYF
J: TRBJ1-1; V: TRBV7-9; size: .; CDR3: CASSPGQGMREAFF
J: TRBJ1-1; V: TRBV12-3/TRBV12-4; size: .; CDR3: CASSLYPTEAFF